The source of this TCR beta chain is a study of blood T cell repertoires in COVID-19. As for the study in general: PBMCs, B-cell-depleted T cells, or T cells were the source of the cDNA or gDNA that made up the material.

Trimming removed 5 bases from V and 5 bases from J, with 21 bases in between. The germline CDR1 and CDR2 sequences are SEHNR and FQNEAQ (reference sequence). The CDR3 length is 16 residues. The Seattle patients joined while their infection was active and were tracked longitudinally afterward. Per the original data handling: The authors estimated nucleated cell counts from reference gene primer amplification. TCRdb's table, derived via immunoSEQ multiplex PCR, lists solely in-frame clones and lacks some. The DNA gave D and trimming, while V, J and clone size come from that table. The sample gives 250,000 to 400,000 clones, about 91% of which show up once; approximately 1.6% is in the top ten.

The chain has TRBV7-9 and TRBJ2-5, with a tentative D call TRBD2 (6 bases). This sequence originates from a woman in her thirties with COVID-19, enrolled during active disease. Specimen: peripheral blood. As DNA, the CDR3 is TGTGCCAGCAGCCCCCTCGGGGGAGCGGGCGGTGAGACCCAGTACTTC. It translates to CASSPLGGAGGETQYF.